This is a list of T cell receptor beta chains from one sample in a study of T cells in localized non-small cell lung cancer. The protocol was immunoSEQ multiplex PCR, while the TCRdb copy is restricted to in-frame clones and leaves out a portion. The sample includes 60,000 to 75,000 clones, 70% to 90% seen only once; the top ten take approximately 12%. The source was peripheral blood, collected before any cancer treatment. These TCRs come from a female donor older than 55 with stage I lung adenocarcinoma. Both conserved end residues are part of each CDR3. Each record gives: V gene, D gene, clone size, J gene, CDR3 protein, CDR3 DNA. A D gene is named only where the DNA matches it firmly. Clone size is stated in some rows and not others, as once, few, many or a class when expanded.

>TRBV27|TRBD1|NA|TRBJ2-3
CASSRGTGGVDTQYF
TGTGCCAGCAGTCGGGGGACAGGGGGCGTAGATACGCAGTATTTT
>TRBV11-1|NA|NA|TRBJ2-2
CASSLVLGQTGELFF
TGTGCCAGCAGCTTAGTGCTTGGACAGACCGGGGAGCTGTTTTTT
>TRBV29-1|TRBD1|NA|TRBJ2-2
CSVLTGSGNTGELFF
TGCAGCGTCCTGACAGGGTCGGGGAACACCGGGGAGCTGTTTTTT
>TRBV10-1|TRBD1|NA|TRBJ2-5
CASSADRERSETQYF
TGCGCCAGCAGTGCCGACAGGGAGCGCAGCGAGACCCAGTACTTC
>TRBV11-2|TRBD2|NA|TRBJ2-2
CASSADLWGRGDDGELFF
TGTGCCAGCAGCGCGGACCTTTGGGGGAGGGGTGATGACGGGGAGCTGTTTTTT
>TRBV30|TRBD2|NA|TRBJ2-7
CAWSRGSGSSYEQYF
TGTGCCTGGAGTAGGGGTAGCGGGTCTTCCTACGAGCAGTACTTC
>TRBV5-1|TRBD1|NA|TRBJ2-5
CASSFGTGEETQYF
TGCGCCAGCAGCTTCGGGACAGGGGAAGAGACCCAGTACTTC
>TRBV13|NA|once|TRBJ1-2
CASSLKGFDGYTF
TGTGCCAGCAGCTTAAAGGGGTTCGATGGCTACACCTTC
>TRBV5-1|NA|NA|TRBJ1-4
CASSLGTGSAEKLFF
TGCGCCAGCAGCTTGGGTACAGGGAGTGCTGAAAAACTGTTTTTT
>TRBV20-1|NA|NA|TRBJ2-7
CSAGIAREQYF
TGCAGTGCTGGAATAGCGCGCGAGCAGTACTTC
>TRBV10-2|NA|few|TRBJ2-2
CATRDGDLNTGELFF
TGCGCCACCCGGGACGGAGATTTAAACACCGGGGAGCTGTTTTTT
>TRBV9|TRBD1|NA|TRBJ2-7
CASSGSGTGGEFSYEQYF
TGTGCCAGCAGCGGGAGCGGGACAGGGGGAGAATTCTCCTACGAGCAGTACTTC
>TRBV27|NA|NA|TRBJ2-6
CASSFFGTGANVLTF
TGTGCCAGCAGTTTCTTTGGAACTGGGGCCAACGTCCTGACTTTC
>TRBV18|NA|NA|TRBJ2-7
CASSPGRVGYEQYF
TGTGCCAGCTCACCGGGAAGGGTTGGATACGAGCAGTACTTC
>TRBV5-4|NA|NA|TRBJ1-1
CASSLEVTNTEAFF
TGTGCCAGCAGCTTGGAGGTTACGAACACTGAAGCTTTCTTT
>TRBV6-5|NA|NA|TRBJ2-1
CASSLPTRSEQFF
TGTGCCAGCAGTCTCCCGACCCGCTCGGAGCAGTTCTTC
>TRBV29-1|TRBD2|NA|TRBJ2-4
CSVVGLAASKNIQYF
TGCAGCGTTGTGGGACTAGCGGCCAGCAAAAACATTCAGTACTTC
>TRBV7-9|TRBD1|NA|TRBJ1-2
CASRTGASGYTF
TGTGCCAGCAGAACAGGGGCGAGCGGCTACACCTTC
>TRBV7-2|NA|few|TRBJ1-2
CASSLGERVYGYTF
TGTGCCAGCAGCTTAGGGGAAAGGGTCTATGGCTACACCTTC
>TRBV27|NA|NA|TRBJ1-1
CANKENTEAFF
TGTGCCAACAAGGAGAACACTGAAGCTTTCTTT
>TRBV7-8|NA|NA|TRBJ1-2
CASSFSDRPYTF
TGTGCCAGCAGCTTCTCGGACAGACCGTACACCTTC
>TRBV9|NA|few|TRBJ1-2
CASSVEGGPANYGYTF
TGTGCCAGCAGCGTAGAGGGGGGGCCAGCGAACTATGGCTACACCTTC
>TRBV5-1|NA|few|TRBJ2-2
CASRAIESGPTGELFF
TGCGCCAGCCGCGCCATCGAGTCAGGCCCCACCGGGGAGCTGTTTTTT
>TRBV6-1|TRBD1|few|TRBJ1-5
CASSRQGAGNQPQHF
TGTGCCAGCAGTCGACAGGGGGCTGGCAATCAGCCCCAGCATTTT
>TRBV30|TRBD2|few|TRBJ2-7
CAGEGGTYEQYF
TGTGCCGGCGAGGGAGGGACCTACGAGCAGTACTTC
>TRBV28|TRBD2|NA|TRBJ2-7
CASSLWSGSANEQYF
TGTGCCAGCAGTTTATGGAGCGGGAGTGCGAACGAGCAGTACTTC